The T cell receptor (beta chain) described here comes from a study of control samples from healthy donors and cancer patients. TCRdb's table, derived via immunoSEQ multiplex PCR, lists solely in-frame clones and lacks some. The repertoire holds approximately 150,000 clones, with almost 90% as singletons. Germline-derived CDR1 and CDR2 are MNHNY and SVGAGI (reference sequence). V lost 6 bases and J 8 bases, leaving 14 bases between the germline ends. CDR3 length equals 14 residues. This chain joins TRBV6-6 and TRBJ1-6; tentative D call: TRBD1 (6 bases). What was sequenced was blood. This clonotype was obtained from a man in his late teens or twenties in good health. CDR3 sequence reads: CASRYGQTDSPLHF. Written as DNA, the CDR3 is TGTGCCAGCAGGTACGGACAGACTGATTCACCCCTCCACTTT.